Below, 20 T cell receptor beta chains from the same sample are listed, as sequenced in a study of monozygotic twins with inflammatory bowel disease. Reprocessing the 5' RACE reads, TCRdb reports a single entry for every CDR3 protein and omits DNA. The repertoire shows roughly 160,000 distinct CDR3 sequences; the top ten hold about 2.4%. The sequencing input was blood. These receptors all stem from a human donor with ulcerative colitis or Crohn's disease, or a healthy co-twin of an affected twin (not recorded which).

The chain links TRBV15 to TRBJ2-7; TCRdb proposes TRBD2, but this gene call is untestable without DNA. This CDR3 is built from 16 residues. Germline V gene lookup returns CDR1 LNHNV and CDR2 YYDKDF (reference sequence). This CDR3 reads CATSRATSGASYEQYF. Complete variable domain (other parts from reference TRBV15 and TRBJ2-7): DAMVIQNPRYQVTQFGKPVTLSCSQTLNHNVMYWYQQKSSQAPKLLFHYYDKDFNNEADTPDNFQSRRPNTSFCFLDIRSPGLGDTAMYLCATSRATSGASYEQYFGPGTRLTVT.

The rearrangement joins TRBV5-5 to TRBJ1-1; the TRBD1 assignment by TCRdb is unverifiable without DNA. CDR1 and CDR2 from the germline V gene are SGHKS and YYEKEE (reference sequence). CDR3 length: 14 residues. The CDR3 sequence is CASSLGQVNTEAFF.

J is TRBJ2-1 and V is TRBV20-1. The CDR3 loop spans 13 amino acids. Germline CDR1 reads DFQATT; CDR2 reads SNEGSKA (reference sequence). CDR3 sequence: CSARKSSYNEQFF.

The chain employs TRBV5-1 and TRBJ2-1. CDR1 SGHRS and CDR2 YFSETQ come from the germline V gene. This CDR3 comprises 12 residues. The CDR3 region is CVSSFGVDEQFF.

The V call is TRBV27, the J call TRBJ1-1. The V gene's germline CDR1 is MNHEY and CDR2 SMNVEV (reference sequence). The CDR3 sequence is 16 residues long. CDR3 loop: CASSTLWGLANTEAFF.

V gene TRBV12-3 or TRBV12-4 combines with J gene TRBJ1-2; TCRdb gives TRBD1 as the D gene, but with no DNA this cannot be confirmed. The CDR3 has 14 residues. The CDR3 region is CASSPQTAFGGYTF.

The CDR3 spells CARRDRAEPRETQYF. The chain recombines TRBV23-1 with TRBJ2-5; TCRdb's D call, TRBD1, is unchecked because there is no DNA. TRBV23-1 is an ORF; its function is uncertain. CDR3 length: 15 residues.

The gene calls are TRBV12-3 or TRBV12-4 and TRBJ2-2. The CDR3 consists of 11 residues. The CDR3 here is CASTPTEELFF.

The chain uses TRBV2 and TRBJ1-1; TCRdb picks TRBD1, but there is no DNA to check that call. CDR1 is SNHLY and CDR2 is FYNNEI in the germline V gene. The CDR3 consists of 13 residues. The CDR3 reads CAGGTTRVTEAFF.

The J gene is TRBJ2-1, the V gene TRBV20-1; with no DNA, the TCRdb D assignment of TRBD2 cannot be verified. The CDR3 spans 14 residues. In germline, CDR1 is DFQATT, CDR2 SNEGSKA (reference sequence). Here the CDR3 reads CSAEASGRYNEQFF.

The chain employs TRBV12-3 or TRBV12-4 and TRBJ1-2. This CDR3 comprises 14 residues. CDR3 amino acids: CASSFSGTSRGYTF.

The chain employs TRBV12-3 or TRBV12-4 and TRBJ2-7; there is no DNA to check the TCRdb D call of TRBD2. The CDR3 has 13 amino acids. CDR3: CASTGQGRDEQYF.

The chain employs TRBV6-5 and TRBJ1-2; the D gene TCRdb calls, TRBD1, cannot be checked with no DNA. The CDR3 runs to 18 residues. Germline loops: CDR1 MNHEY, CDR2 SVGAGI. The CDR3 region is CASSYSFRQGARFYGYTF.

The V gene is TRBV12-3 or TRBV12-4, the J gene TRBJ2-7; TCRdb gives TRBD2 as the D gene, but with no DNA this cannot be confirmed. The CDR3 is 18 residues long. CDR3: CASSLARQVTSGAYEQYF.

The chain couples TRBV20-1 to TRBJ1-2; no DNA is available, so the TRBD1 call from TCRdb remains unchecked. Germline V gene data show CDR1 as DFQATT and CDR2 as SNEGSKA (reference sequence). The CDR3 consists of 13 residues. The CDR3 spells CSASRTENYGYTF.

This chain links TRBV7-2 with TRBJ2-2. From germline, CDR1 is SGHTA and CDR2 FQGNSA. This CDR3 has 13 amino acids. The CDR3 is CASSYNGAGELFF.

V and J are TRBV20-1 and TRBJ2-7; lacking DNA, the TRBD1 call made by TCRdb goes unchecked. CDR3 length: 15 residues. Germline V CDR1 and CDR2: DFQATT, SNEGSKA (reference sequence). The CDR3 is CSAWTDRPVTYEQYF.

This chain joins TRBV5-1 and TRBJ2-7. Germline V gene sequence: CDR1 SGHRS, CDR2 YFSETQ. The CDR3 is 13 residues long. Here the CDR3 reads CASSVDGPEAQYF. Variable domain in full (rest from reference TRBV5-1 and TRBJ2-7): KAGVTQTPRYLIKTRGQQVTLSCSPISGHRSVSWYQQTPGQGLQFLFEYFSETQRNKGNFPGRFSGRQFSNSRSEMNVSTLELGDSALYLCASSVDGPEAQYFGPGTRLTVT.

V usage is TRBV20-1 and J usage is TRBJ2-3; the TCRdb D gene call, TRBD1, has no DNA to confirm it. The CDR3 spans 14 residues. Germline values: CDR1 DFQATT, CDR2 SNEGSKA (reference sequence). CDR3 residues: CSARDGTGIDTQYF.

J is TRBJ1-3 and V is TRBV7-8; TCRdb indicates TRBD1, and absent DNA this call remains unverified. This CDR3 is built from 17 residues. Germline V CDR1 and CDR2: SGHVS, FQNEAQ. The CDR3 loop is CASSPAPRGGSGNTIYF.